Listed here is a single TCR beta chain. Its cognate antigen has yet to be identified. Qualities for individual bases were not recorded, and no much larger clone is one base off. Enrolling through a virtual design, the prospective study's participants ranged in age from roughly 18 to 90 years and lived across 24 United States geographic areas. To assign participants to cohorts, the prospective study relied on clinical history that participants themselves reported in a screening survey and a study questionnaire. ImmuneRACE Cohort 3 recovered participants were defined by two consecutive negative NP/OP PCR tests, healthcare professional clearance, or symptom resolution. Each participant in the prospective study had whole blood, serum and a nasopharyngeal or oropharyngeal swab collected by mobile phlebotomists. Participants in the prospective study had the option to provide additional blood draws and questionnaires over an approximately 2-month period. Blood samples from the prospective study were shipped frozen or at room temperature prior to DNA extraction.

This sample stems from a study of blood T cell repertoires in COVID-19 (dated by TCRdb to the early 2020s). For the wider study: Samples from collaborators originated in the United States, Italy and Spain and spanned both the acute and convalescent phases of COVID-19. The samples were drawn from the first 160 participants of the ongoing ImmuneRACE study and from some 1,300 subjects provided by 6 global collaborators. Sample metadata almost always included a de-identified subject ID, COVID-19 status, age in years and sex. Where available, HLA class I and class II types were taken from metadata supplied by the sample provider and were not determined by assay-based typing. The dataset comprised deeply sampled blood TCRbeta repertoires from subjects exposed to, actively infected with, or recovered from COVID-19. The repertoires were released in a freely available public database meant as a resource for research on the immune response to SARS-CoV-2. The material from the prospective study consisted of cDNA or gDNA derived from T cells, B-cell-depleted T cells, or PBMCs.

What the work shows at the level of the full study, not this receptor alone: Clinical and demographic metadata were provided uncurated, with the amount varying by source and participant.

In the germline V gene, CDR1 corresponds to LGHNT and CDR2 to FRNRAP. Here V drops 7 bases and J drops 2 bases, and the junction holds 3 bases not matched to any gene. Its CDR3 holds 14 amino acids, cysteine through phenylalanine. The read is trimmed to its CDR3 DNA, 42 bases read in frame from base 1. TCRbeta CDR3 regions were amplified from genomic DNA using the immunoSEQ Assay, a bias-controlled multiplex PCR. Under the source paper's analysis protocol: The number of nucleated cells in each sample was estimated from the amplification of reference gene primers within the assay. To quantify the absolute abundance of each unique TCRbeta CDR3 rearrangement, sequence reads were collapsed and filtered. For each sample, productive Simpson clonality was calculated as the square root of Simpson's diversity index across productive rearrangements. The immuneACCESS repertoire file appears here via TCRdb, limited to in-frame rearrangements. These files lack a portion of the clones; in checked studies, under half of the deficit traces to unresolved V genes, and the cause of the others is not known. For V, J and clone size, that table is used; D and trimming come from the DNA. The sample table records under 200,000 clones; less than 90% of these occur just once. Roughly 7.3% of the sample is held by the ten biggest clonotypes.

The sequenced material came from PBMCs or T cells enriched from blood (not recorded which). The TCR was taken from a woman aged 45-65 years who had recovered from COVID-19. The sequence is built from TRBV12-5 and TRBJ2-5, with 11 junctional bases fitting TRBD1. The DNA sequence is TGTGCTAGTGCCAGGGACAGGGGGCAAGAGACCCAGTACTTC. This yields the protein CASARDRGQETQYF.